This T cell receptor (beta chain) was identified during a study of cytomegalovirus exposure and HLA in healthy donors. The PCR contained 60 Vbeta and 13 Jbeta primers. Produced via immunoSEQ multiplex PCR; TCRdb's table is partial and in-frame only. This sample yields around 120,000 clones, of which over 60% are seen a single time; about 3.3% belongs to the top ten. This CDR3 is 15 amino acids long. CDR1 and CDR2 from the germline V gene are MDHEN and SYDVKM. Trimming took 3 bases from V and 0 from J, leaving 9 bases between them. The V gene is TRBV28, the J gene TRBJ1-5; TRBD1 might be the D (5 bases). The sequenced sample was PBMCs. This TCR was sampled from a woman aged 30 to 39 in good health and CMV-seropositive. The CDR3 DNA reads as TGTGCCAGCAGTTTCCAGGGAAATAGCAATCAGCCCCAGCATTTT. It yields the protein CASSFQGNSNQPQHF. The whole variable domain, remainder taken from reference TRBV28 and TRBJ1-5, is DVKVTQSSRYLVKRTGEKVFLECVQDMDHENMFWYRQDPGLGLRLIYFSYDVKMKEKGDIPEGYSVSREKKERFSLILESASTNQTSMYLCASSFQGNSNQPQHFGDGTRLSIL.